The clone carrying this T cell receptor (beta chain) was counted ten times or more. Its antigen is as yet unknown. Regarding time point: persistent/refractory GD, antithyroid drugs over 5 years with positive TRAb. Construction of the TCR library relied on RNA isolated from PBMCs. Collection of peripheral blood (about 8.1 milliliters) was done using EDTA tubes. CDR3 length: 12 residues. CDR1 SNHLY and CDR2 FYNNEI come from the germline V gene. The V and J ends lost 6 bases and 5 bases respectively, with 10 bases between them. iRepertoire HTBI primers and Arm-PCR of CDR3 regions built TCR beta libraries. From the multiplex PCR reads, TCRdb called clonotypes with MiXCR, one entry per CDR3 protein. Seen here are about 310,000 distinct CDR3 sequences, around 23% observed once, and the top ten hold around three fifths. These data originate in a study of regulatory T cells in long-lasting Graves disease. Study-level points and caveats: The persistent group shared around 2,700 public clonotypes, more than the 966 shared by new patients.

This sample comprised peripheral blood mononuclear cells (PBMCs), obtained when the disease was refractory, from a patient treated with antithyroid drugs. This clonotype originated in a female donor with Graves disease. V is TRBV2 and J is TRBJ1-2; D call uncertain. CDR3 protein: CASRPDGYGYTF. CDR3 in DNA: TGTGCCAGCAGACCGGACGGATATGGCTACACCTTC. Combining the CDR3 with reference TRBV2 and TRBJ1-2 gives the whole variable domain EPEVTQTPSHQVTQMGQEVILRCVPISNHLYFYWYRQILGQKVEFLVSFYNNEISEKSEIFDDQFSVERPDGSNFTLKIRSTKLEDSAMYFCASRPDGYGYTFGSGTRLTVV.